These T cell receptor beta chains were read from a single sample in a study of shared clonotypes between healthy human individuals. The method was immunoSEQ multiplex PCR; TCRdb's version includes in-frame clones alone and lacks a portion of them. The repertoire holds over 400,000 clones, with approximately 81% as singletons. The sequenced sample was PBMCs. The receptors stem from a woman in her thirties or forties in good health. Some clones in this sample may be carry-over from other donors' samples. The CDR3 runs from the conserved cysteine through the conserved F or W. D genes are given only for firm matches. Expanded clones get a size class; other rows say once, few or many, or leave the size out.

>NA|TRBJ2-3|TRBD2|TRBV10-3
TGTGCCATCAAGGGAGGGCGGGGCACAGATACGCAGTATTTT
CAIKGGRGTDTQYF
>NA|TRBJ1-4|NA|TRBV18
TGTGCCAGCTCACCAGGGGTTAATGAAAAACTGTTTTTT
CASSPGVNEKLFF
>NA|TRBJ1-5|NA|TRBV6-6
TGTGCCAGCAGCACACCCTCCGGGACACGGAATCAGCCCCAGCATTTT
CASSTPSGTRNQPQHF
>few|TRBJ1-4|NA|TRBV2
TGTGCCAGCAGTGACAGGGATGAAAAACTGTTTTTT
CASSDRDEKLFF
>few|TRBJ2-7|NA|TRBV10-3
TGTGCCATCACCAAGGAACTAGCAGCCGAGCAGTACTTC
CAITKELAAEQYF
>NA|TRBJ2-1|NA|TRBV30
TGTGCCTGGAAATATGGGGGAATCTCCTACAATGAGCAGTTCTTC
CAWKYGGISYNEQFF
>NA|TRBJ2-5|NA|TRBV7-2
TGTGCCAGCAGCTTAGTCGGACGACAAGAGACCCAGTACTTC
CASSLVGRQETQYF
>few|TRBJ2-3|TRBD2|TRBV14
TGTGCCAGCAGCCCCTTGCTAGCGGGAATCACAGATACGCAGTATTTT
CASSPLLAGITDTQYF
>NA|TRBJ2-7|NA|TRBV5-4
TGTGCCAGCAGCTTGGATAGGGGTCCCTACGAGCAGTACTTC
CASSLDRGPYEQYF
>many|TRBJ2-7|TRBD2|TRBV5-1
TGCGCCAGCAGCTTGGACGGGAGGAGTGACGAGCAGTACTTC
CASSLDGRSDEQYF
>NA|TRBJ1-2|TRBD1|TRBV28
TGTGCCACAACAGGGGCTCCCCTCTATGGCTACACCTTC
CATTGAPLYGYTF
>NA|TRBJ2-3|NA|TRBV2
TGTGCCAGCAGCCCGGGCTACACAGATACGCAGTATTTT
CASSPGYTDTQYF
>NA|TRBJ2-1|NA|TRBV10-2
TGCGCCAGCAGTGGAGGGTACAATGAGCAGTTCTTC
CASSGGYNEQFF
>NA|TRBJ1-2|TRBD1|TRBV7-2
TGTGCCAGCAGCCAAGGACAGGGAAACTACTATGGCTACACCTTC
CASSQGQGNYYGYTF
>NA|TRBJ1-2|NA|TRBV21-1
TGTGCCAGCAGCAAAGGGGGGACAGGGGAGGATGGCTACACCTTC
CASSKGGTGEDGYTF
>NA|TRBJ2-2|NA|TRBV5-1
TGCGCCAGCAGCTCGGCGCTCACCGGGGAGCTGTTTTTT
CASSSALTGELFF
>NA|TRBJ1-5|NA|TRBV30
TGTGCCGGCGGAGATAGCAATCAGCCCCAGCATTTT
CAGGDSNQPQHF
>NA|TRBJ2-7|NA|TRBV7-2
TGTGCCAGCAGATCCGACGGGGCATCCTACGAGCAGTACTTC
CASRSDGASYEQYF
>NA|TRBJ1-2|NA|TRBV19
TGTGCCAGTAGTGCGAGACAGGTTCGAGTGTATGGCTACACCTTC
CASSARQVRVYGYTF
>NA|TRBJ2-5|NA|TRBV5-4
TGTGCCAGCAGGGTTGGGGGCGAAGAGACCCAGTACTTC
CASRVGGEETQYF